A single sample gave rise to the 22 T cell receptor beta chains below, sequenced in a study of tumor-infiltrating lymphocytes in localized non-small cell lung cancer. TCRdb's table, derived via immunoSEQ multiplex PCR, lists solely in-frame clones and lacks some. The data hold fewer than 8,000 clones, with around 77% observed a single time. The sample comprised lung tumor tissue. Receptors originate from a human donor with non-small cell lung cancer.

This chain connects TRBV6-5 to TRBJ2-1, with TRBD2 matching 10 bases. J gave up 8 bases and V 4 bases, and 8 bases lay outside the gene matches. Germline CDR1 is MNHEY and CDR2 is SVGAGI. The CDR3 spans 15 residues. In DNA, the CDR3 is TGTGCCAGCAGTTCCCAGCGGGAGGGCCGGCATGAGCAGTTCTTC. Translating gives CASSSQREGRHEQFF.

This rearrangement joins TRBV7-3 to TRBJ2-2, with D tentatively TRBD1 (6 bases). The V end lost 4 bases, the J end lost 8 bases, and 23 bases lay between the germline ends. The CDR3 runs to 17 residues. Germline V gene lookup returns CDR1 SGHTA and CDR2 FQGTGA. CDR3 nucleotides: TGTGCCAGCAGCTCGCACGCAGGGGCCTTTTTGAGTGGGGAGCTGTTTTTT. Its protein is CASSSHAGAFLSGELFF.

This rearrangement joins TRBV28 to TRBJ1-6, with 11 nucleotides matching TRBD1. CDR3 length equals 15 residues. The trim removed 3 bases at V and 7 bases at J, leaving 2 bases unmatched. Germline V CDR1 and CDR2: MDHEN, SYDVKM. DNA of the CDR3: TGTGCCAGCAGTTTGGGGACAGGGGGGAATTCACCCCTCCACTTT. This sequence encodes CASSLGTGGNSPLHF.

J is TRBJ1-2 and V is TRBV5-1; TRBD1 matches at 10 bases. With 3 bases clipped from V and 6 bases from J, the junction kept 11 bases outside the gene matches. The CDR3 sequence is 16 residues long. Germline CDR1 reads SGHRS; CDR2 reads YFSETQ. The CDR3 DNA follows: TGCGCCAGCAGCTCCCGACAGGGGGCGTTCGGAAATGGCTACACCTTC. Translated: CASSSRQGAFGNGYTF. Full variable domain (missing parts from reference TRBV5-1 and TRBJ1-2): KAGVTQTPRYLIKTRGQQVTLSCSPISGHRSVSWYQQTPGQGLQFLFEYFSETQRNKGNFPGRFSGRQFSNSRSEMNVSTLELGDSALYLCASSSRQGAFGNGYTFGSGTRLTVV.

This sequence joins TRBV19 and TRBJ2-5, with D possibly matching TRBD1 (6 bases). Trimming pared 10 bases from V and 2 bases from J, leaving 20 bases between. CDR1 LNHDA and CDR2 SQIVND come from the germline V gene (reference sequence). The CDR3 runs 15 residues. The CDR3 region is CATSSIRQGQETQYF. The CDR3, as DNA: TGTGCCACCTCTAGTATCCGGCAGGGGCAAGAGACCCAGTACTTC. The whole variable domain, filled in from reference TRBV19 and TRBJ2-5, reads DGGITQSPKYLFRKEGQNVTLSCEQNLNHDAMYWYRQDPGQGLRLIYYSQIVNDFQKGDIAEGYSVSREKKESFPLTVTSAQKNPTAFYLCATSSIRQGQETQYFGPGTRLLVL.

This clone is a singleton in its sample. The chain recombines TRBV7-2 with TRBJ2-5, with D uncertain. CDR3 size: 12 residues. Germline lookup yields CDR1 SGHTA and CDR2 FQGNSA. Deletions cut 5 bases from V and 5 bases from J, with 9 bases between. CDR3 coding DNA: TGTGCCAGCAGCCTCGACCGGGAGACCCAGTACTTC. It translates to CASSLDRETQYF.

The rearrangement links TRBV11-2 to TRBJ2-7; possible D gene TRBD2, 6 bases. The CDR3 loop spans 13 amino acids. V lost 4 bases, J lost 4 bases, and 11 bases lay in between. Germline V gene sequence: CDR1 SGHAT, CDR2 FQNNGV. The chain's CDR3 is CASSSGTGYEQYF. The DNA of the CDR3 is TGTGCCAGCAGCTCAGGGACTGGATACGAGCAGTACTTC. The whole variable domain, remainder taken from reference TRBV11-2 and TRBJ2-7, is EAGVAQSPRYKIIEKRQSVAFWCNPISGHATLYWYQQILGQGPKLLIQFQNNGVVDDSQLPKDRFSAERLKGVDSTLKIQPAKLEDSAVYLCASSSGTGYEQYFGPGTRLTVT.

This chain joins TRBV2 and TRBJ1-4, with a possible D match to TRBD1 (6 bases). CDR1 is SNHLY and CDR2 is FYNNEI in the germline V gene. V was trimmed by 3 bases and J by 5 bases, leaving 10 bases between them. This CDR3 region has 14 residues. In DNA form, the CDR3 reads TGTGCCAGCAGTGAGGAGAGGGGGAATGAAAAACTGTTTTTT. It yields the protein CASSEERGNEKLFF.

The rearrangement uses TRBV30 and TRBJ1-3; 9 bases fit TRBD1. The CDR3 spans 17 residues. The V gene's germline CDR1 is GTSNPN and CDR2 SVGIG (reference sequence). J was trimmed by 3 bases and V by 2 bases; bases with no gene match: 11. The CDR3 here is CAWSILTGGAYGNTIYF. CDR3 sequence (DNA): TGTGCCTGGAGTATATTAACAGGGGGCGCTTATGGAAACACCATATATTTT.

This chain joins TRBV28 and TRBJ2-7; 7 bases agree with TRBD1. The CDR3 has 13 residues. Trimming at V came to 7 bases and at J to 3 bases, leaving 6 bases not matched to a gene. Germline values: CDR1 MDHEN, CDR2 SYDVKM. CDR3 nucleotides: TGTGCCAGCATTCCAGGGGGAGACTACGAGCAGTACTTC. It encodes CASIPGGDYEQYF.

V is TRBV5-4 and J is TRBJ2-5; D is uncertain. Germline CDR1 is SGHNT and CDR2 is YYREEE (reference sequence). The CDR3 is made up of 12 amino acids. V lost 2 bases and J 5 bases, leaving 7 bases between the germline ends. CDR3 sequence: CASSLYLETQYF. The CDR3 region has the DNA TGTGCCAGCAGCTTATACTTGGAGACCCAGTACTTC.

This clone has just one count. The rearrangement joins TRBV7-8 to TRBJ1-1; 8 bases are a match to TRBD1. Germline V lookup: CDR1 SGHVS, CDR2 FQNEAQ. V gave up 5 bases and J gave up 4 bases; unmatched junction bases: 6. The CDR3 is 14 amino acids. CDR3 bases: TGTGCCAGCAGCCCCCAGGGGGCTGGCACTGAAGCTTTCTTT. Residues: CASSPQGAGTEAFF.

The chain is built from TRBV30 and TRBJ2-7; D not resolved. The CDR3 sequence is 13 residues long. CDR1 is GTSNPN and CDR2 is SVGIG in the germline V gene (reference sequence). V lost 3 bases, J lost 2 bases, and 11 bases lay in between. CDR3 sequence: CAWSDNRAYEQYF. CDR3 sequence (DNA): TGTGCCTGGAGCGACAACCGGGCCTACGAGCAGTACTTC. The full variable domain, with the rest looked up from reference TRBV30 and TRBJ2-7, is SQTIHQWPATLVQPVGSPLSLECTVEGTSNPNLYWYRQAAGRGLQLLFYSVGIGQISSEVPQNLSASRPQDRQFILSSKKLLLSDSGFYLCAWSDNRAYEQYFGPGTRLTVT.

This clone was counted between two and nine times. This chain links TRBV6-6 with TRBJ2-1; tentatively, D is TRBD2 (6 bases). CDR3 length: 14 amino acids. Germline CDR1 is MNHNY and CDR2 is SVGAGI (reference sequence). V lost 5 bases and J 0 bases, leaving 8 bases between the germline ends. CDR3 residues: CASSGAGSYNEQFF. CDR3 DNA sequence: TGTGCCAGCAGTGGAGCGGGCTCCTACAATGAGCAGTTCTTC.

This clone was recorded a few times. This sequence joins TRBV7-3 and TRBJ1-5, with D perhaps matching TRBD1 (6 bases). The CDR3 is made up of 15 amino acids. Trimming shortened V by 3 bases and J by 4 bases, and 13 bases separated the two germline ends. From germline, CDR1 is SGHTA and CDR2 FQGTGA. The DNA of the CDR3 is TGTGCCAGCAGCTTTATCAGGGGCGAAAATCAGCCCCAGCATTTT. Amino acid sequence: CASSFIRGENQPQHF.

This sequence joins TRBV6-1 and TRBJ1-6, with D possibly TRBD1 on 6 matching bases. Germline V gives CDR1 MNHNS, CDR2 SASEGT. V shed 7 bases and J shed 6 bases, with 13 bases lying between them. This CDR3 contains 14 residues. In nucleotides, the CDR3 is TGTGCCAGCATCTTGGACAGTTCTAATTCACCCCTCCACTTT. Its protein is CASILDSSNSPLHF.

The chain uses TRBV5-1 and TRBJ2-2, with D perhaps TRBD2 (6 bases). This CDR3 has 17 residues. V lost 0 bases to trimming and J lost 6 bases, with 18 bases between them. In germline, CDR1 is SGHRS, CDR2 YFSETQ. The CDR3 DNA is TGCGCCAGCAGCTTGGATTTTGAAACAGCGGGTTCCGGGGAGCTGTTTTTT. As protein: CASSLDFETAGSGELFF.

This rearrangement joins TRBV25-1 to TRBJ1-1; 10 nucleotides line up with TRBD1. The CDR3 is made up of 15 amino acids. Germline CDR1 and CDR2: MGHDK and SYGVNS. Germline trimming cut 3 bases from V and 7 bases from J; bases unmatched to any gene: 8. CDR3 coding DNA: TGTGCCAGCAGTGACCCCGACAGGGGGCAAAATGAAGCTTTCTTT. This codes for CASSDPDRGQNEAFF.

The chain carries TRBV2 and TRBJ2-5; D gene ambiguous. Trimming shortened V by 4 bases and J by 0 bases, and 3 bases separated the two germline ends. CDR3 size: 12 residues. Germline V gene lookup returns CDR1 SNHLY and CDR2 FYNNEI. The CDR3 is CASSANQETQYF. The CDR3 DNA is TGTGCCAGCAGTGCCAACCAAGAGACCCAGTACTTC.

The rearrangement uses TRBV6-5 and TRBJ1-2; D uncertain. The CDR3 totals 15 residues. With 0 bases removed from V and 0 bases from J, the gap between germline ends came to 8 bases. Looked up from germline, CDR1 is MNHEY and CDR2 is SVGAGI. The CDR3 loop is CASSYSMWANYGYTF. In nucleotides, the CDR3 is TGTGCCAGCAGTTACTCGATGTGGGCTAACTATGGCTACACCTTC.

This clone appeared a single time. The rearrangement uses TRBV2 and TRBJ1-2; 9 bases map to TRBD1. CDR3 size: 12 residues. The trim removed 11 bases at V and 4 bases at J, leaving 5 bases unmatched. CDR1 and CDR2 from the germline V gene are SNHLY and FYNNEI. CDR3 in amino acids: CARGQGSYGYTF. The CDR3 DNA follows: TGTGCCCGAGGACAGGGGAGCTATGGCTACACCTTC.

The chain links TRBV5-1 to TRBJ2-7; D not resolved. Looked up from germline, CDR1 is SGHRS and CDR2 is YFSETQ. Trimming took 0 bases from V and 5 from J, leaving 3 bases between them. This CDR3 has 11 amino acids. CDR3 DNA: TGCGCCAGCAGCTTGGAAGACGAGCAGTACTTC. It is translated as CASSLEDEQYF.